One and the same sample provided the 13 T cell receptor beta chains below, sequenced in a study of cytomegalovirus exposure and HLA in healthy donors. With 60 Vbeta and 13 Jbeta primers, the PCR was carried out. The method was immunoSEQ multiplex PCR; TCRdb's version includes in-frame clones alone and lacks a portion of them. The data show 90,000 to 120,000 clones, more than 65% seen once. Sequencing was done on a sample of PBMCs. Source of these receptors: a woman in her forties or fifties in good health and CMV-seropositive.

On this clone: Different DNA sequences within this sample yield the same CDR3. V usage is TRBV30 and J usage is TRBJ2-7; 9 nucleotides line up with TRBD2. V trimming: 2 bases; J trimming: 3 bases; junction bases outside the gene matches: 8. The CDR3 sequence is 15 residues long. Looked up from germline, CDR1 is GTSNPN and CDR2 is SVGIG (reference sequence). The DNA of the CDR3 is TGTGCCTGGAGTCTGGGGACTAGCATCATCTACGAGCAGTACTTC. Its translation: CAWSLGTSIIYEQYF.

This chain uses TRBV7-3 with TRBJ2-1, with 11 bases that match TRBD2. Germline trimming cut 2 bases from V and 0 bases from J; bases unmatched to any gene: 6. This CDR3 region has 18 residues. In germline, CDR1 is SGHTA, CDR2 FQGTGA. CDR3 amino acids: CASSLLAGTSGSYNEQFF. CDR3 nucleotides: TGTGCCAGCAGCTTACTCGCCGGGACTAGCGGCTCCTACAATGAGCAGTTCTTC.

The rearrangement links TRBV18 to TRBJ1-2; possible D gene TRBD1, 6 bases. Germline V CDR1 and CDR2: KGHSH, LQKENI. V lost 2 bases and J 8 bases, leaving 12 bases between the germline ends. The CDR3 contains 13 residues. The CDR3 loop reads CASSPGDTPGYTF. As DNA, the CDR3 is TGTGCCAGCTCACCAGGGGACACCCCGGGCTACACCTTC.

The chain has TRBV5-1 and TRBJ1-6; 9 bases are shared with TRBD1. Germline V gene lookup returns CDR1 SGHRS and CDR2 YFSETQ. With 4 bases clipped from V and 6 bases from J, the junction kept 2 bases outside the gene matches. The CDR3 has 14 amino acids. CDR3 in amino acids: CASSGQGSNSPLHF. CDR3 nucleotides: TGCGCCAGCAGCGGACAGGGGTCTAATTCACCCCTCCACTTT.

The rearrangement links TRBV2 to TRBJ2-5; D remains ambiguous. The J call may be incorrect, as the DNA end agrees better with TRBJ2-7. This CDR3 is 14 amino acids long. From germline, CDR1 is SNHLY and CDR2 FYNNEI. This chain's CDR3 is CASSGSAGVYEQYF. As DNA, the CDR3 is TGTGCCAGCAGTGGGTCGGCAGGCGTCTACGAGCAGTACTTC.

This clone was seen a handful of times. The genes are TRBV6-5 and TRBJ1-1, with no clear D. V dropped 10 bases and J dropped 4 bases, with 19 bases sitting between them. Germline loops: CDR1 MNHEY, CDR2 SVGAGI. The CDR3 length is 14 residues. For the CDR3, the DNA is TGTGCCACTTCCCGCCGGGAAGCGAGCACTGAAGCTTTCTTT. Amino acid sequence: CATSRREASTEAFF.

The chain is built from TRBV6-1 and TRBJ1-5; no clear D gene. In germline, CDR1 is MNHNS, CDR2 SASEGT. The V end was cut by 6 bases, the J end by 2 bases, with 11 bases between. The CDR3 runs to 14 residues. DNA for the CDR3: TGTGCCAGCAGCTTGCTAGGTGGCAATCAGCCCCAGCATTTT. Translated, it gives CASSLLGGNQPQHF.

This chain connects TRBV5-1 to TRBJ2-5; possibly TRBD2 for D (7 bases). The germline V gene has CDR1 SGHRS and CDR2 YFSETQ. Trimming removed 3 bases at V and 1 base at J, with 13 bases between. This CDR3 is built from 15 residues. The CDR3 reads CASSWRGGLQETQYF. The CDR3 nucleotides are TGCGCCAGCAGCTGGAGGGGGGGACTCCAAGAGACCCAGTACTTC.

This sequence joins TRBV18 and TRBJ1-1, with 7 bases matching TRBD1. CDR1 is KGHSH, CDR2 LQKENI, per germline. This CDR3 contains 14 residues. J gave up 3 bases and V 4 bases, and 5 bases lay outside the gene matches. The CDR3 sequence is CASSLRGQDTEAFF. Here the CDR3 DNA reads TGTGCCAGCTCACTAAGAGGACAGGACACTGAAGCTTTCTTT.

The chain couples TRBV7-9 to TRBJ1-2; TRBD1 might be the D (6 bases). Trimming shortened V by 5 bases and J by 12 bases, and 13 bases separated the two germline ends. The CDR3 totals 11 residues. Germline V gene data show CDR1 as SEHNR and CDR2 as FQNEAQ (reference sequence). The DNA for the CDR3 is TGTGCCAGCAGCGCAGGACAGATTGACACCTTC. Its translation: CASSAGQIDTF.

The genes are TRBV7-6 and TRBJ2-3; tentatively, D is TRBD2 (6 bases). V was cut by 1 base and J by 1 base, with 9 bases left in between. The CDR3 loop spans 15 amino acids. CDR1 is SGHVS and CDR2 is FNYEAQ in the germline V gene. The CDR3 DNA is TGTGCCAGCAGCTTAGTGGGGGGAGGCACAGATACGCAGTATTTT. Amino acid sequence: CASSLVGGGTDTQYF.

With respect to this clone: The sample carries other DNA sequences with the same CDR3. The rearrangement joins TRBV7-3 to TRBJ2-7; 11 positions match TRBD1. The V and J ends lost 5 bases and 0 bases, in that order; junction bases with no gene match: 3. Germline V gene data show CDR1 as SGHTA and CDR2 as FQGTGA. The CDR3 spans 15 residues. The CDR3: CASSPGTGGSYEQYF. The CDR3 nucleotides read TGTGCCAGCAGCCCGGGGACAGGGGGCTCCTACGAGCAGTACTTC.

CDR3 nucleotides: TGTGCCAGCAGCTCACACAGGGGATTTAGCAATGAGCAGTTCTTC. This gives the protein CASSSHRGFSNEQFF. This chain uses TRBV7-9 with TRBJ2-1; 7 nucleotides match TRBD1. From germline, CDR1 is SEHNR and CDR2 FQNEAQ (reference sequence). After removal of 4 bases from V and 6 bases from J, the junction contained 9 bases not matched to a gene. There are 15 residues in the CDR3. Filled out from reference TRBV7-9 and TRBJ2-1, the complete variable domain reads DTGVSQNPRHKITKRGQNVTFRCDPISEHNRLYWYRQTLGQGPEFLTYFQNEAQLEKSRLLSDRFSAERPKGSFSTLEIQRTEQGDSAMYLCASSSHRGFSNEQFFGPGTRLTVL.